The clone carrying this TCR beta chain was seen at least ten times. The data are from a study of neurological immune-mediated disorders. TCRdb fed the 5' RACE reads into MiXCR, producing one record per CDR3 protein. The sample records about 66,000 distinct CDR3 sequences, about 10% being singletons. Germline V gene sequence: CDR1 MDHEN, CDR2 SYDVKM. The CDR3 has 15 residues. The V segment lost 3 bases and the J segment 5 bases; nucleotides outside the gene matches: 7. Time point given: longitudinal time-point 2. The unsorted libraries originated from 2 million PBMCs kept at -80 C. V and J are TRBV28 and TRBJ2-5; 9 bases fit TRBD2. The receptor's source is a man aged 30 to 45 in good health. The sample was PBMCs. The CDR3 sequence is CASSFLAGDRETQYF. The CDR3 bases are TGTGCCAGCAGTTTTTTAGCGGGAGATCGGGAGACCCAGTACTTC.